This passage covers 28 T cell receptor beta chains from one sample sequenced in a study of molecular identifiers for immune sequencing clone quantification. MiXCR was run by TCRdb on the PCR reads, yielding one entry per CDR3 protein. The sample consists of about 36,000 distinct CDR3 sequences, approximately 17% of them appearing once. The sample was naive CD8+ T cells from blood, with Jurkat cell RNA spiked in. Subset specified: FACS-sorted CD8+CD4-CCR7+CD45RA+ naive T cells. The receptors here all came from a human donor in good health. Some libraries in this study had Jurkat cell RNA spiked in.

With regard to this clonotype: A much larger clone lies a single base off, so this may be a read error. V usage is TRBV5-6 and J usage is TRBJ1-5; D not certain. In germline, CDR1 is SGHDT, CDR2 YYEEEE. The CDR3 contains 13 residues. CDR3 in DNA: TGTGCCAGCGGCTTGGAGGGATCTCAGCCCCAGCATTTT. Encoded protein: CASGLEGSQPQHF.

This clonotype has ten or more counts. The chain carries TRBV7-2 and TRBJ2-7, with no clear D. The CDR3 runs 15 residues. CDR1 is SGHTA and CDR2 is FQGNSA in the germline V gene. The V and J ends lost 7 bases and 0 bases respectively, with 16 bases between them. The CDR3, as DNA: TGTGCCAGCATCAAGCCCGACAAAAGCTCCTACGAGCAGTACTTC. As protein: CASIKPDKSSYEQYF.

In the case of this clonotype: This may stem from a read error, because a much larger clone lies one nucleotide away. This sequence joins TRBV7-2 and TRBJ2-7; D ambiguous. Germline loops: CDR1 SGHTA, CDR2 FQGNSA. The CDR3 consists of 14 residues. V lost 7 bases and J 0 bases, leaving 13 bases between the germline ends. CDR3 coding DNA: TGTGCCAGCAACTCCGACACAACCTCCTACGAGCAGTACTTC. As protein: CASNSDTTSYEQYF.

This clonotype was detected a few times. The V gene is TRBV7-6, the J gene TRBJ2-6; 8 positions match TRBD2. Per the germline V gene, CDR1 is SGHVS and CDR2 is FNYEAQ. CDR3 size: 20 residues. V lost 0 bases to trimming and J lost 3 bases; unmatched junction nucleotides: 13. DNA for the CDR3: TGTGCCAGCAGCTTAGCAACCCCCTGGACTAGCCGGAATGGGGCCAACGTCCTGACTTTC. This gives the protein CASSLATPWTSRNGANVLTF.

The table lists this clonotype with many counts. This rearrangement joins TRBV12-3 or TRBV12-4 to TRBJ2-1; 11 bases agree with TRBD2. Trimming removed 6 bases from V and 2 bases from J; junction bases left unmatched: 6. The CDR3 length is 16 residues. DNA of the CDR3: TGTGCCAGCAGCCCGATACTAGCGGGAGCCTACAATGAGCAGTTCTTC. Translating gives CASSPILAGAYNEQFF.

There are a few counts of this clonotype. The rearrangement links TRBV12-3 or TRBV12-4 to TRBJ1-5, with TRBD1 matching over 11 bases. This CDR3 contains 16 residues. Trimming took 6 bases from V and 4 from J; bases not matched to a gene: 8. The CDR3 reads CASSRDRGGGNQPQHF. CDR3 in DNA: TGTGCCAGCAGCCGGGACAGGGGGGGGGGTAATCAGCCCCAGCATTTT.

The rearrangement links TRBV12-3 or TRBV12-4 to TRBJ1-6; possible D gene TRBD1, 5 bases. CDR3 length equals 16 residues. The V gene lost 6 bases and the J gene lost 3 bases, with 15 bases spanning the gap. CDR3 amino acids: CASSNQGTGYNSPLHF. In DNA, the CDR3 is TGTGCCAGCAGCAATCAAGGGACGGGCTATAATTCACCCCTCCACTTT.

This clonotype was recorded many times. The gene calls are TRBV29-1 and TRBJ1-1, with TRBD1 identical over 8 bases. Germline CDR1 SQVTM, CDR2 ANQGSEA. The CDR3 sequence is 12 residues long. V gave up 8 bases and J gave up 4 bases; unmatched junction bases: 6. The CDR3 DNA reads as TGCAGCACATGGACAGGGAGCACTGAAGCTTTCTTT. The encoded protein is CSTWTGSTEAFF.

For this clonotype: This clone may be a read error of a much larger clone one base away. The rearrangement joins TRBV4-3 to TRBJ2-7; D unclear. CDR1 and CDR2 from the germline V gene are LGHNA and YSLEER. The CDR3 spans 15 residues. This chain's CDR3 is CASGQVGTAGYEQYF. In nucleotides, the CDR3 is TGCGCCAGCGGCCAAGTGGGTACGGCCGGCTACGAGCAGTACTTC.

The chain recombines TRBV7-9 with TRBJ2-1, with D unresolved. Trimming took off 5 bases at V and 7 bases at J, with 9 bases between the two ends. Looked up from germline, CDR1 is SEHNR and CDR2 is FQNEAQ (reference sequence). The CDR3 is 12 amino acids. In DNA, the CDR3 is TGTGCCAGCAGCGTTAGTAGGAATGAGCAGTTCTTC. This encodes CASSVSRNEQFF.

This clonotype was recorded at least ten times. The rearrangement joins TRBV12-3 or TRBV12-4 to TRBJ1-1; no definite D call. The CDR3 extends over 14 amino acids. V shed 3 bases and J shed 4 bases, with 12 bases lying between them. The DNA of the CDR3 is TGTGCCAGCAGTTTTGGTTGGTCGAGCACTGAAGCTTTCTTT. This gives the protein CASSFGWSSTEAFF.

This clonotype was seen a handful of times. A read error is possible here, since a much larger clone lies one base away. The chain uses TRBV15 and TRBJ2-2; unclear D gene. The V end was cut by 1 base, the J end by 1 base, with 7 bases between. The CDR3 has 15 residues. Per the germline V gene, CDR1 is LNHNV and CDR2 is YYDKDF (reference sequence). CDR3 sequence reads: CATSRALENTGELFF. The CDR3 DNA reads TGTGCCACCAGCAGAGCTCTCGAGAACACCGGGGAGCTGTTTTTT.

About this clonotype: This may be a read error: a much more frequent sequence differs by one nucleotide. The rearrangement joins TRBV5-1 to TRBJ2-3, with D perhaps assigned TRBD1 or TRBD2 (5 bases each). The CDR3 runs 13 residues. Per the germline V gene, CDR1 is SGHRS and CDR2 is YFSETQ. The CDR3 region has the DNA TGCGTCAGCAGGGAGACAAACGCAGATACGCAGTATTTT. It is translated as CVSRETNADTQYF.

This clonotype was counted many times. The chain recombines TRBV9 with TRBJ2-7; 7 nucleotides agree with TRBD2. Germline lookup yields CDR1 SGDLS and CDR2 YYNGEE. Unmatched junction bases numbered 3, after V lost 3 bases and J lost 0 bases. The CDR3 is 14 residues long. CDR3 sequence: CASSGGSLSYEQYF. CDR3 nucleotide sequence: TGTGCCAGCAGCGGCGGGAGCCTCTCCTACGAGCAGTACTTC.

This clonotype occurred many times. This rearrangement joins TRBV7-9 to TRBJ2-7; 14 bases are a match to TRBD2. V was clipped by 1 base and J by 6 bases; unmatched bases: 5. There are 16 residues in the CDR3. CDR1 SEHNR and CDR2 FQNEAQ come from the germline V gene (reference sequence). The CDR3 reads CASSLVGTSGSGEQYF. CDR3 DNA: TGTGCCAGCAGCTTAGTGGGGACTAGCGGGAGTGGCGAGCAGTACTTC.

The sample holds many counts of this clonotype. The chain joins TRBV24-1 to TRBJ1-5; maybe TRBD1 (5 bases). Per germline, CDR1 KGHDR and CDR2 SFDVKD. V was cut by 3 bases and J by 5 bases, with 13 bases left in between. The length of the CDR3 is 15 residues. CDR3 region: CATSDHSTEYQPQHF. The CDR3, as DNA: TGTGCCACCAGTGATCACTCGACAGAATATCAGCCCCAGCATTTT.

J is TRBJ2-1 and V is TRBV29-1; D unresolved. V shed 3 bases and J shed 3 bases, with 15 bases lying between them. The CDR3 runs 15 residues. Germline CDR1 SQVTM, CDR2 ANQGSEA. In DNA form, the CDR3 reads TGCAGCGTTGACCCCCGAGACATCGTCTACAATGAGCAGTTCTTC. This codes for CSVDPRDIVYNEQFF.

As for this clonotype: This clone may be a read error of a much larger clone one base away. The chain recombines TRBV9 with TRBJ1-2; possibly TRBD1 for D (6 bases). Per germline, CDR1 SGDLS and CDR2 YYNGEE. The V end was cut by 3 bases, the J end by 10 bases, with 16 bases between. This CDR3 has 13 residues. The CDR3 spells CASSEGDTADYTF. The CDR3 DNA is TGTGCCAGCAGCGAGGGGGACACGGCTGACTACACCTTC.

This clonotype was picked up many times. The gene calls are TRBV11-1 and TRBJ2-3; D not resolved. Trimming removed 8 bases at V and 4 bases at J, with 7 bases between. Germline CDR1 SGHAT, CDR2 FQDESV (reference sequence). The CDR3 covers 11 residues. CDR3 DNA sequence: TGTGCCAGCCAACTGGCAGATACGCAGTATTTT. Translated: CASQLADTQYF.

Regarding this clonotype: One end of the junction fails to match germline, which may point to a read error. The rearrangement uses TRBV5-6 and TRBJ2-7; D is tentatively TRBD1 or TRBD2 (5 bases each). The CDR3 has 14 amino acids. Germline V gene sequence: CDR1 SGHDT, CDR2 YYEEEE. The CDR3 region has the DNA TGTGCCAACAGCTGGGGGACCGGAGACTACGAGCAGTACTTC. This encodes CANSWGTGDYEQYF.

As to this clonotype: A read error is possible here, since a much larger clone lies one base away. This chain uses TRBV6-1 with TRBJ1-5; D is perhaps TRBD1 (6 bases). From germline, CDR1 is MNHNS and CDR2 SASEGT. This CDR3 comprises 17 residues. CDR3 amino acids: CVSSEAVQGLSNQPQHF. The CDR3 DNA follows: TGTGTCAGCAGTGAAGCCGTACAGGGATTAAGCAATCAGCCCCAGCATTTT.

This clonotype was observed many times. J is TRBJ2-5 and V is TRBV28; TRBD2 is a possible D gene (5 bases). In germline, CDR1 is MDHEN, CDR2 SYDVKM. The germline V and J ends were trimmed by 2 bases and 5 bases, with 12 bases remaining between them. This CDR3 region has 14 residues. CDR3 amino acids: CASSLGRLRETQYF. In DNA form, the CDR3 reads TGTGCCAGCAGTTTAGGCAGACTAAGGGAGACCCAGTACTTC.

By frequency in the sample, this clonotype is medium-sized. The gene calls are TRBV9 and TRBJ1-1, with 8 bases lining up with TRBD1. CDR3 size: 14 residues. Germline lookup yields CDR1 SGDLS and CDR2 YYNGEE. V shed 3 bases, J shed 0 bases, and the junction held 1 base outside the gene matches. The CDR3 is CASSEGQVNTEAFF. The CDR3 nucleotides read TGTGCCAGCAGCGAGGGACAGGTGAACACTGAAGCTTTCTTT.

This clonotype was observed a few times. The chain is built from TRBV5-6 and TRBJ2-7; D call uncertain. Trimming cost V 1 base and J 9 bases, with 20 bases left between them. This CDR3 region has 15 residues. CDR1 is SGHDT, CDR2 YYEEEE, per germline. CDR3 loop: CASSLTYSTLGVQYF. As DNA, the CDR3 is TGTGCCAGCAGCTTGACCTACAGCACCCTAGGCGTGCAGTACTTC.

Regarding this clonotype: This may stem from a read error, because a much larger clone lies one nucleotide away. This chain joins TRBV4-3 and TRBJ2-7, with TRBD2 identical over 11 bases. The CDR3 is made up of 14 amino acids. Germline V gene sequence: CDR1 LGHNA, CDR2 YSLEER. The CDR3 region has the DNA TGCGCCAGCAGCCACACTAGCGGGAGCTACGAGCGGTACTTC. It translates to CASSHTSGSYERYF.

This clonotype was counted many times. The chain joins TRBV24-1 to TRBJ2-1; a weak D match, TRBD1 (6 bases). The CDR3 spans 16 residues. V was pared by 4 bases and J by 3 bases, with 15 bases between. Germline loops: CDR1 KGHDR, CDR2 SFDVKD. The CDR3 nucleotides read TGTGCCACCAGTGACCCGGACAGTGAGAGCTACAATGAGCAGTTCTTC. Its protein is CATSDPDSESYNEQFF.

There are many counts of this clonotype. This chain joins TRBV9 and TRBJ2-6; D gene ambiguous. The CDR3 loop spans 17 amino acids. V dropped 0 bases and J dropped 4 bases, with 14 bases sitting between them. The germline CDR1 and CDR2 sequences are SGDLS and YYNGEE. The CDR3 here is CASSVARKTVGANVLTF. The CDR3 DNA reads as TGTGCCAGCAGCGTAGCTCGAAAGACGGTGGGGGCCAACGTCCTGACTTTC.

The J gene is TRBJ1-2, the V gene TRBV7-2; D might be TRBD1 (5 bases). CDR1 is SGHTA, CDR2 FQGNSA, per germline. The CDR3 covers 14 residues. V lost 5 bases and J 8 bases, leaving 18 bases between the germline ends. CDR3 nucleotides: TGTGCCAGCAGCCTAGGGGAGGAGCATGGAGGCTACACCTTC. This translates into CASSLGEEHGGYTF.